This T cell receptor (beta chain) originates from a study of identical twins. The junction had 4 bases not matched to a gene; V was cut back by 4 bases and J by 6 bases. Germline lookup yields CDR1 LGHDT and CDR2 YNNKEL (reference sequence). CDR3 length: 14 residues. No donor was unhealthy or non-Caucasian. This clonotype has just a few counts. Its cognate antigen is unknown. Study-wide results and limits: Models underestimated how often monozygotic twins shared out-of-frame TCR alpha. These conclusions were based on statistical analysis (cross-sectional, not following the same donors). While abundant cord blood beta clonotypes carried fewer insertions, memory repertoires showed no such pattern.

MiXCR, applied by TCRdb to the 5' RACE reads, yields one record per CDR3 protein. Here the sample spans a few hundred thousand distinct CDR3 sequences, roughly 15% being singletons. These same records also appear under a second study, on yellow fever vaccine responses in identical twins.

The rearrangement links TRBV3-1 to TRBJ1-5; 9 bases map to TRBD1. This TCR came from a woman between 18 and 30 years old in good health. Sequencing used CD4+ T cells sorted from blood. CDR3 in DNA: TGTGCCAGCAGCCTACAGGGGGCCTCTCAGCCCCAGCATTTT. Translating it yields CASSLQGASQPQHF.